This paragraph covers one T cell receptor beta chain sequence. This clonotype was observed a single time. This clone's antigen is unknown. Per-base quality was not reported, and no clone a single base away is much larger than it. One read amounts to weak evidence. Peripheral blood CD8+ and CD4+ T cells from healthy donors, Susac syndrome patients and multiple sclerosis patients were profiled by high-throughput TCR beta sequencing. Healthy donors were included as age- and sex-matched controls. Bulk CD8+ and CD4+ T cells were purified magnetically by negative isolation, whereas CD8+ TEMRA cells were enriched by FACS. Blood was drawn into EDTA tubes, processed within 24 hours, and PBMCs were isolated by density gradient centrifugation. PBMCs destined for TCR sequencing were cryopreserved in liquid nitrogen and later thawed in a 37 °C water bath. The sorted or isolated CD4+, CD8+ and CD8+ TEMRA cells reached a purity of at least 90%.

These data originate in a study of CD8 T cells in Susac syndrome (dated by TCRdb to about 2019). Concerning the study at large: Repertoire sequencing was used to test whether CD8+ T cell activation and differentiation in Susac syndrome was antigen driven. The study compared CD8+ T cell repertoire clonality among 12 healthy donors, 14 Susac syndrome patients and fewer than 19 multiple sclerosis patients. General study outcomes and caveats: The number of individuals in the TCR sequencing and HLA analysis was recognized as being relatively small.

RNA was extracted using the RNeasy kit, and about 0.45 to 1 ug of the RNA was reverse transcribed with random hexamers. The immunoSEQ multiplex PCR assay, covering 54 Vbeta and 13 Jbeta segments, was used to amplify TCR beta CDR3 regions. PCR amplification bias was corrected using a synthetic template baseline for primer optimization and computational correction. In the authors' own workflow: Only productive sequences were kept, with reads annotated to V, D and J genes according to IMGT and analyzed in immunoSEQ Analyzer. Clonality was computed as one minus Shannon entropy normalized by log2 of the number of productive unique sequences. For each patient and control, public and private clones were evaluated among the 100 most prevalent clones. Clones were defined as Susac-specific if absent from the healthy and MS cohorts, from roughly 1,100 published viral clones and from other ImmuneACCESS disease sequences. The raw public data were reprocessed by TCRdb itself: fastp quality trimming at Q25, MiXCR clonotype calling, in-frame beta chains only. One record per CDR3 amino acid sequence lists the most common genes and DNA. The V and J calls were determined by TCRdb, not by the authors. This sample gives 110,000 to 150,000 distinct CDR3 sequences in total; about 94% of them show up just once. 0.27% of the sample belongs to the ten largest clones.

The CDR3 runs 16 residues from the cysteine to the phenylalanine. The kept DNA is CDR3 alone, 48 bases in frame from the first base. V trim: 3 bases; J trim: 6 bases; unmatched bases: 11. The sequence derives from a human donor in good health. What was sequenced was CD8+ T cells from PBMCs. The chain employs TRBV12-3 or TRBV12-4 and TRBJ2-1; 7 junctional bases match TRBD2. The CDR3 is CASSFPRAGTVNEQFF. DNA sequence: TGTGCCAGCAGTTTCCCCCGAGCGGGAACGGTCAATGAGCAGTTCTTC.